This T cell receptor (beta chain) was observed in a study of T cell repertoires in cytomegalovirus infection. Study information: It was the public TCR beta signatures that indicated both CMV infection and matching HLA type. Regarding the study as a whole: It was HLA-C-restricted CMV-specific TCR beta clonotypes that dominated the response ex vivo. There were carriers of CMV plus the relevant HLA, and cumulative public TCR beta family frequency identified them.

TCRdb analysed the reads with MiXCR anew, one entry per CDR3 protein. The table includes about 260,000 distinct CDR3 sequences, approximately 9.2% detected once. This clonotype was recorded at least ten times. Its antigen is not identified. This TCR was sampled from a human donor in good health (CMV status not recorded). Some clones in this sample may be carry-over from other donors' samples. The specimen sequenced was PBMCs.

CDR3 residues: CASSLALRQMNTEAFF. CDR3 bases: TGTGCCAGCAGCTTAGCCCTCCGGCAAATGAACACTGAAGCTTTCTTT. The rearrangement links TRBV7-2 to TRBJ1-1; D gene uncertain. CDR1 SGHTA and CDR2 FQGNSA come from the germline V gene. The CDR3 runs 16 residues. V lost 0 bases and J 0 bases, leaving 11 bases between the germline ends.